The next 24 T cell receptor beta chains were all read from a single sample in a study of CD8+ T cells in alopecia areata (dated by TCRdb to the late 2010s). Libraries were prepared through the immunoSEQ multiplex PCR assay. For TCR sequencing, RNA was extracted from every sample and reverse transcribed into cDNA to serve as template. Drawn from immuneACCESS, this table holds only the in-frame rearrangements with V and J called that TCRdb kept. Clones are partly lost; checked studies trace under half to an unresolved V gene and leave the rest unexplained. Counted in this sample were under 70,000 clones; approximately 64% of them appeared once. Jointly, the top ten make up around a sixth of the sample. Reading the label with the study, this specimen's time point is: baseline before oral tofacitinib. The material sequenced was CD8+ T cells sorted from blood, taken at week 0. Receptors were obtained from a human donor with alopecia areata.

This clone was seen more than once but under ten times. The V and J genes are TRBV29-1 and TRBJ2-2; D tentatively fits TRBD1 or TRBD2 (5 bases each). Germline loops: CDR1 SQVTM, CDR2 ANQGSEA. This CDR3 has 13 residues. V was trimmed by 2 bases and J by 4 bases, leaving 8 bases between them. This CDR3 is CSVEWDLTGELFF. For the CDR3, the DNA is TGCAGCGTTGAATGGGACCTCACCGGGGAGCTGTTTTTT.

This chain joins TRBV5-1 and TRBJ2-1, with D possibly matching TRBD1 (6 bases). Between the trimmed V and J ends, which lost 2 bases and 7 bases, there was a span of 16 bases. CDR3 length: 15 amino acids. Per the germline V gene, CDR1 is SGHRS and CDR2 is YFSETQ. The CDR3 loop reads CASSFYRESGNEQFF. CDR3 nucleotide sequence: TGCGCCAGCAGCTTTTACAGGGAGTCTGGGAATGAGCAGTTCTTC.

This clone was found a few times. This rearrangement joins TRBV23-1 to TRBJ1-5, with D perhaps matching TRBD1 (5 bases). TRBV23-1 is designated an ORF whose function remains uncertain. The CDR3 is 16 amino acids. Trimming pared 6 bases from V and 5 bases from J, leaving 20 bases between. CDR3 sequence (DNA): TGCGCCAGCAGCCCACTTGGGGCAGTAGCCGATCAGCCCCAGCATTTT. Translating gives CASSPLGAVADQPQHF.

This clone was seen repeatedly, ten times or more. The J gene is TRBJ2-3, the V gene TRBV7-9; D perhaps matches TRBD1 (6 bases). The CDR3 is 17 amino acids. The ends were cut back, 5 bases at V and 4 bases at J, with 22 bases in the middle. Per the germline V gene, CDR1 is SEHNR and CDR2 is FQNEAQ (reference sequence). This CDR3 is CASSPFVGTSVPDTQYF. The CDR3 nucleotides read TGTGCCAGCAGCCCATTTGTGGGGACATCGGTCCCAGATACGCAGTATTTT. Variable domain in full (rest from reference TRBV7-9 and TRBJ2-3): DTGVSQNPRHKITKRGQNVTFRCDPISEHNRLYWYRQTLGQGPEFLTYFQNEAQLEKSRLLSDRFSAERPKGSFSTLEIQRTEQGDSAMYLCASSPFVGTSVPDTQYFGPGTRLTVL.

The V gene is TRBV4-2, the J gene TRBJ2-5; 14 bases map to TRBD2. The V gene's germline CDR1 is LGHNA and CDR2 YNFKEQ. V was pared by 5 bases and J by 4 bases, with 9 bases of the junction left unmatched. The CDR3 is made up of 17 amino acids. The CDR3 protein is CASSEGTSGGGPETQYF. Here the CDR3 DNA reads TGTGCCAGCAGCGAAGGGACTAGCGGGGGAGGTCCAGAGACCCAGTACTTC.

CDR3 sequence (DNA): TGTGCCTGGAGTACAGGGAGGGGCACTGAAGCTTTCTTT. Translated: CAWSTGRGTEAFF. The genes are TRBV30 and TRBJ1-1, with a possible D match to TRBD1 (6 bases). Germline CDR1 GTSNPN, CDR2 SVGIG (reference sequence). This CDR3 contains 13 residues. V was cut by 2 bases and J by 4 bases, with 11 bases left in between. The full variable domain, completed using reference TRBV30 and TRBJ1-1, is SQTIHQWPATLVQPVGSPLSLECTVEGTSNPNLYWYRQAAGRGLQLLFYSVGIGQISSEVPQNLSASRPQDRQFILSSKKLLLSDSGFYLCAWSTGRGTEAFFGQGTRLTVV.

V usage is TRBV5-6 and J usage is TRBJ2-2; D not certain. CDR1 and CDR2 from the germline V gene are SGHDT and YYEEEE. V lost 0 bases and J 6 bases, leaving 6 bases between the germline ends. The CDR3 has 13 amino acids. The CDR3: CASSLALPGELFF. As DNA, the CDR3 is TGTGCCAGCAGCTTGGCGTTACCCGGGGAGCTGTTTTTT.

This clone is a singleton in its sample. The chain links TRBV5-1 to TRBJ2-1; no firm D call. This CDR3 has 15 amino acids. Germline values: CDR1 SGHRS, CDR2 YFSETQ. Trimming pared 2 bases from V and 0 bases from J, leaving 9 bases between. The DNA of the CDR3 is TGCGCCAGCAGCTTAACGGAATCCTCCTACAATGAGCAGTTCTTC. This sequence encodes CASSLTESSYNEQFF.

The chain uses TRBV28 and TRBJ2-5; 8 positions match TRBD2. CDR3 length equals 14 residues. The V gene's germline CDR1 is MDHEN and CDR2 SYDVKM. The ends lost 6 bases at V and 5 bases at J; junction bases unmatched: 8. Here the CDR3 DNA reads TGTGCCAGCAGGGACGACGGGAGGGGGGAGACCCAGTACTTC. The encoded protein is CASRDDGRGETQYF.

This chain uses TRBV29-1 with TRBJ2-7; 9 bases are a match to TRBD2. V was clipped by 5 bases and J by 5 bases; unmatched bases: 22. The CDR3 runs to 18 residues. Germline V gene data show CDR1 as SQVTM and CDR2 as ANQGSEA. The CDR3, as DNA: TGCAGCGTTACCGGGGTAACGTCCGGGACTAGCCCCCTTAACGAGCAGTACTTC. Its translation: CSVTGVTSGTSPLNEQYF.

The chain combines TRBV14 with TRBJ2-3, with D possibly TRBD1 on 6 matching bases. Trimming cost V 2 bases and J 0 bases, with 12 bases left between them. CDR3 length: 16 amino acids. CDR1 and CDR2 from the germline V gene are SGHDN and FVKESK. CDR3 DNA sequence: TGTGCCAGCAGCCAATGGACAGTTGAGAGCACAGATACGCAGTATTTT. It encodes CASSQWTVESTDTQYF. Full variable domain (remainder filled in from reference TRBV14 and TRBJ2-3): EAGVTQFPSHSVIEKGQTVTLRCDPISGHDNLYWYRRVMGKEIKFLLHFVKESKQDESGMPNNRFLAERTGGTYSTLKVQPAELEDSGVYFCASSQWTVESTDTQYFGPGTRLTVL.

The chain uses TRBV29-1 and TRBJ1-4; unclear D gene. Germline V lookup: CDR1 SQVTM, CDR2 ANQGSEA. The CDR3 covers 13 residues. V shed 3 bases and J shed 6 bases, with 11 bases lying between them. CDR3 region: CSVELRLDEKLFF. CDR3 in DNA: TGCAGCGTTGAGTTACGGCTCGATGAAAAACTGTTTTTT. Full variable domain (remainder filled in from reference TRBV29-1 and TRBJ1-4): SAVISQKPSRDICQRGTSLTIQCQVDSQVTMMFWYRQQPGQSLTLIATANQGSEATYESGFVIDKFPISRPNLTFSTLTVSNMSPEDSSIYLCSVELRLDEKLFFGSGTQLSVL.

The rearrangement links TRBV19 to TRBJ1-2, with TRBD1 matching 7 bases. The CDR3 has 15 amino acids. Unmatched junction bases numbered 8, after V lost 4 bases and J lost 3 bases. Germline V gene data show CDR1 as LNHDA and CDR2 as SQIVND (reference sequence). CDR3 in DNA: TGTGCCAGTAGTAGACGGGACAGCGGACACTATGGCTACACCTTC. Translated, it gives CASSRRDSGHYGYTF.

The chain carries TRBV7-6 and TRBJ2-5; D unresolved. This CDR3 is built from 14 residues. V dropped 0 bases and J dropped 5 bases, with 10 bases sitting between them. Germline V gives CDR1 SGHVS, CDR2 FNYEAQ. The CDR3 region has the DNA TGTGCCAGCAGCTTAGCTCTGGTTTCGGAGACCCAGTACTTC. Translated: CASSLALVSETQYF.

This clone was detected a few times. This sample includes further DNA sequences coding for the same CDR3. The chain links TRBV27 to TRBJ1-1, with TRBD1 as a possible D gene (5 bases). Germline CDR1 reads MNHEY; CDR2 reads SMNVEV (reference sequence). The CDR3 loop spans 13 amino acids. Trimming pared 2 bases from V and 5 bases from J, leaving 9 bases between. The CDR3, as DNA: TGTGCCAGCAGTTTAGGGGGGGTTACTGAAGCTTTCTTT. Protein sequence: CASSLGGVTEAFF.

V usage is TRBV30 and J usage is TRBJ2-3, with a weak D call TRBD1 (6 bases). The CDR3 runs to 15 residues. Deletions cut 0 bases from V and 5 bases from J, with 15 bases between. Germline V gives CDR1 GTSNPN, CDR2 SVGIG (reference sequence). The CDR3 sequence: CAWSVMGAPGDTQYF. The CDR3, as DNA: TGTGCCTGGAGTGTAATGGGGGCGCCGGGAGATACGCAGTATTTT.

V and J are TRBV27 and TRBJ2-5; D unclear. This CDR3 is 13 amino acids long. CDR1 and CDR2 (germline): MNHEY, SMNVEV (reference sequence). The ends were cut back, 3 bases at V and 5 bases at J, with 10 bases in the middle. As DNA, the CDR3 is TGTGCCAGCAGTTTCCTTCACGGGGAGACCCAGTACTTC. Its protein product is CASSFLHGETQYF.

The rearrangement links TRBV2 to TRBJ2-5, with D tentatively TRBD1 (6 bases). Germline V gives CDR1 SNHLY, CDR2 FYNNEI. The length of the CDR3 is 13 residues. V was trimmed by 3 bases and J by 4 bases, leaving 9 bases between them. The DNA for the CDR3 is TGTGCCAGCAGTGACCGGACAGCAGAGACCCAGTACTTC. Its protein product is CASSDRTAETQYF.

Many counts were recorded for this clone. The CDR3 DNA reads TGTGCCAGCAGTGAGGGGGGGACAGCGACCTACGAGCAGTACTTC. Translated, it gives CASSEGGTATYEQYF. The rearrangement uses TRBV2 and TRBJ2-7, with D perhaps being TRBD1 or TRBD2 (7 bases each). From germline, CDR1 is SNHLY and CDR2 FYNNEI. CDR3 length: 15 residues. The ends were cut back, 3 bases at V and 2 bases at J, with 14 bases in the middle.

The V gene is TRBV5-1, the J gene TRBJ2-2; the D gene is possibly TRBD1 (6 bases). The V end lost 7 bases, the J end lost 3 bases, and 10 bases lay between the germline ends. In germline, CDR1 is SGHRS, CDR2 YFSETQ. CDR3 size: 13 residues. CDR3 coding DNA: TGCGCCAGCGAGAAGGGGGACACCGGGGAGCTGTTTTTT. Its translation is CASEKGDTGELFF.

This chain links TRBV29-1 with TRBJ2-7, with 7 bases aligning to TRBD2. The CDR3 extends over 13 amino acids. The ends lost 6 bases at V and 1 base at J; junction bases unmatched: 6. Per the germline V gene, CDR1 is SQVTM and CDR2 is ANQGSEA. The CDR3 bases are TGCAGCGTGGAGGGACTAAATTCCTACGAGCAGTACTTC. Translating gives CSVEGLNSYEQYF.

The chain recombines TRBV5-6 with TRBJ2-7, with D maybe TRBD1 (6 bases). Trimming took 1 base from V and 4 from J, leaving 12 bases between them. Germline V lookup: CDR1 SGHDT, CDR2 YYEEEE. The CDR3 has 14 residues. DNA for the CDR3: TGTGCCAGCAGCTTGAGACGTACAGGGTACGAGCAGTACTTC. Protein: CASSLRRTGYEQYF.

The CDR3, as DNA: TGTGCCAGCAGCTTAGCTCAGGGGCCAGATACGCAGTATTTT. Its translation is CASSLAQGPDTQYF. The chain has TRBV7-9 and TRBJ2-3; a weak D match, TRBD1 (6 bases). Looked up from germline, CDR1 is SEHNR and CDR2 is FQNEAQ (reference sequence). V dropped 0 bases and J dropped 4 bases, with 8 bases sitting between them. This CDR3 has 14 amino acids.

This clone appeared a few times. The chain couples TRBV29-1 to TRBJ1-2, with 8 positions matching TRBD1. There are 14 residues in the CDR3. V lost 3 bases, J lost 7 bases, and 10 bases stayed unmatched. Germline CDR1 reads SQVTM; CDR2 reads ANQGSEA. CDR3 sequence reads: CSVESRDRRSGYTF. CDR3 DNA: TGCAGCGTTGAGTCCCGGGACAGGAGGTCTGGCTACACCTTC.